These 26 T cell receptor beta chains were all obtained from the same sample, sequenced in a study of shared T cell receptors in the human thymus. Using immunoSEQ multiplex PCR, the repertoire was profiled, and TCRdb retains in-frame clones only, with some absent. The repertoire includes about 380,000 clones, approximately 95% of them detected once, and around 0.018% sits in the top ten. Sequenced input: thymocytes. The receptors shown here come from a human donor.

The J gene is TRBJ2-4, the V gene TRBV5-6; 9 bases agree with TRBD1. From germline, CDR1 is SGHDT and CDR2 YYEEEE. With 3 bases clipped from V and 0 bases from J, the junction kept 7 bases outside the gene matches. The CDR3 sequence is 17 residues long. The CDR3 loop is CASSWDRELGAKNIQYF. Written as DNA, the CDR3 is TGTGCCAGCAGCTGGGACAGGGAATTGGGAGCCAAAAACATTCAGTACTTC.

The V and J genes are TRBV19 and TRBJ2-7, with TRBD2 identical over 8 bases. CDR1 LNHDA and CDR2 SQIVND come from the germline V gene (reference sequence). The junction had 5 bases not matched to a gene; V was cut back by 8 bases and J by 2 bases. The CDR3 covers 13 residues. Written as DNA, the CDR3 is TGTGCCAGTCGGGGAGCGGGAGCCTACGAGCAGTACTTC. Its translation: CASRGAGAYEQYF.

The chain links TRBV9 to TRBJ2-3; 12 positions agree with TRBD2. Germline V gives CDR1 SGDLS, CDR2 YYNGEE. The CDR3 consists of 16 residues. Unmatched junction bases numbered 8, after V lost 4 bases and J lost 5 bases. The CDR3 sequence is CASSPRTSGIRDTQYF. In DNA form, the CDR3 reads TGTGCCAGCAGCCCCCGGACTAGCGGGATACGAGATACGCAGTATTTT.

This chain's CDR3 is CASGLTQGYGYTF. CDR3 bases: TGTGCTAGTGGCCTAACCCAGGGCTATGGCTACACCTTC. The J gene is TRBJ1-2, the V gene TRBV12-5; perhaps TRBD1 as D (5 bases). The V end was cut by 6 bases, the J end by 4 bases, with 12 bases between. The CDR3 extends over 13 amino acids. Germline CDR1 reads LGHNT; CDR2 reads FRNRAP. Variable domain in full (rest from reference TRBV12-5 and TRBJ1-2): DARVTQTPRHKVTEMGQEVTMRCQPILGHNTVFWYRQTMMQGLELLAYFRNRAPLDDSGMPKDRFSAEMPDATLATLKIQPSEPRDSAVYFCASGLTQGYGYTFGSGTRLTVV.

V gene TRBV21-1 combines with J gene TRBJ2-7; the D call in the table, TRBD1, was not verified against the DNA. TRBV21-1 is a listed pseudogene. The CDR3 runs to 15 residues. The CDR3 DNA is TGTGCCAGCAGCAAAAGGCAGGGGTACTCCTACGAGCAGTACTTC. Amino acid sequence: CASSKRQGYSYEQYF.

The chain has TRBV18 and TRBJ2-1; 7 bases line up with TRBD2. CDR1 and CDR2 from the germline V gene are KGHSH and LQKENI. This CDR3 region has 16 residues. V trimming: 3 bases; J trimming: 0 bases; junction bases outside the gene matches: 5. Written as DNA, the CDR3 is TGTGCCAGCTCACCGGAGCGGGATTCCTCCTACAATGAGCAGTTCTTC. Encoded protein: CASSPERDSSYNEQFF.

Only one count was recorded for this clone. The rearrangement uses TRBV18 and TRBJ2-1; 9 bases agree with TRBD2. Germline trimming cut 3 bases from V and 0 bases from J; bases unmatched to any gene: 9. The CDR3 loop spans 18 amino acids. Germline-derived CDR1 and CDR2 are KGHSH and LQKENI. CDR3 protein: CASSPSPIAGASYNEQFF. As DNA, the CDR3 is TGTGCCAGCTCACCGAGTCCGATAGCGGGAGCCTCCTACAATGAGCAGTTCTTC.

V gene TRBV19 combines with J gene TRBJ1-5; D perhaps matches TRBD1 (5 bases). The CDR3 is 16 residues long. Germline CDR1 LNHDA, CDR2 SQIVND (reference sequence). V shed 2 bases and J shed 2 bases, with 13 bases lying between them. Here the CDR3 reads CASSIRQGRGNQPQHF. CDR3 coding DNA: TGTGCCAGTAGTATAAGGCAGGGACGGGGCAATCAGCCCCAGCATTTT.

The V gene is TRBV15, the J gene TRBJ2-3, with 8 bases aligning to TRBD1. Losses at the gene ends were 1 base for V and 3 bases for J; bases not matched to a gene: 6. This CDR3 is built from 16 residues. Germline CDR1 is LNHNV and CDR2 is YYDKDF (reference sequence). Here the CDR3 DNA reads TGTGCCACCAGCAGAGCGACAGGGGTCGTGACAGATACGCAGTATTTT. It encodes CATSRATGVVTDTQYF.

The rearrangement links TRBV10-2 to TRBJ2-7; 10 bases fit TRBD2. J was trimmed by 2 bases and V by 0 bases; bases with no gene match: 13. The CDR3 length is 19 residues. Germline lookup yields CDR1 WSHSY and CDR2 SAAADI. CDR3 sequence reads: CASSESASGRAALPYEQYF. The CDR3 DNA sequence: TGCGCCAGCAGTGAGTCGGCCAGCGGGAGGGCCGCCTTACCCTACGAGCAGTACTTC.

The chain has TRBV13 and TRBJ2-7, with D unresolved. The V end was cut by 5 bases, the J end by 5 bases, with 22 bases between. The CDR3 contains 16 residues. Germline CDR1 PRHDT, CDR2 FYEKMQ (reference sequence). The CDR3 DNA reads as TGTGCCAGCAGCCCCCGGCCTCCCCTTCCCTCTCACGAGCAGTACTTC. It codes for CASSPRPPLPSHEQYF.

The chain recombines TRBV10-3 with TRBJ2-5; tentatively, D is TRBD1 or TRBD2 (5 bases each). The CDR3 length is 15 residues. The V gene lost 4 bases and the J gene lost 1 base, with 13 bases spanning the gap. Per the germline V gene, CDR1 is ENHRY and CDR2 is SYGVKD. CDR3 nucleotides: TGTGCCATCAGTGCAACGGGACGCCCCCAAGAGACCCAGTACTTC. This encodes CAISATGRPQETQYF.

This rearrangement joins TRBV30 to TRBJ2-1, with D perhaps being TRBD1 or TRBD2 (6 bases each). The germline CDR1 and CDR2 sequences are GTSNPN and SVGIG (reference sequence). CDR3 length: 17 residues. V lost 2 bases and J lost 0, with 17 bases in between. The CDR3 DNA reads as TGTGCCTGGAGTACCCGGGGGCGGGGATTCTCCTACAATGAGCAGTTCTTC. Protein: CAWSTRGRGFSYNEQFF.

The chain combines TRBV7-9 with TRBJ1-3; D uncertain. Germline V gene sequence: CDR1 SEHNR, CDR2 FQNEAQ (reference sequence). Trimming stripped 7 bases from V and 0 bases from J, with 13 bases between. The CDR3 consists of 15 residues. The CDR3: CASTKGSVSGNTIYF. The CDR3, as DNA: TGTGCCAGCACCAAAGGGAGCGTCTCTGGAAACACCATATATTTT.

The V gene is TRBV4-1, the J gene TRBJ2-1, with D perhaps TRBD1 (5 bases). Trimming removed 3 bases from V and 10 bases from J, with 13 bases in between. The CDR3 loop spans 13 amino acids. CDR1 is MGHRA, CDR2 YSYEKL, per germline. Here the CDR3 reads CASSHVFPGEQFF. CDR3 coding DNA: TGCGCCAGCAGCCATGTCTTTCCAGGGGAGCAGTTCTTC.

The chain employs TRBV29-1 and TRBJ2-5, with a weak D call TRBD1 (5 bases). Germline loops: CDR1 SQVTM, CDR2 ANQGSEA. V was clipped by 7 bases and J by 0 bases, with 12 bases between them. The CDR3 spans 13 residues. CDR3: CSGSTAYQETQYF. CDR3 sequence (DNA): TGCAGCGGATCGACAGCGTACCAAGAGACCCAGTACTTC.

This chain connects TRBV5-8 to TRBJ2-7; 10 bases fit TRBD1. This CDR3 contains 15 residues. Trimming took 4 bases from V and 3 from J; bases not matched to a gene: 7. Germline V gives CDR1 SGHTS, CDR2 YDEGEE. CDR3 nucleotides: TGTGCCAGCAGCGGGGGTGGGACAGGGGTCTACGAGCAGTACTTC. Its protein product is CASSGGGTGVYEQYF.

The genes are TRBV5-4 and TRBJ2-6; D unresolved. The CDR3 is 15 amino acids. V was clipped by 7 bases and J by 0 bases, with 11 bases between them. Germline CDR1 reads SGHNT; CDR2 reads YYREEE (reference sequence). In DNA form, the CDR3 reads TGTGCCAGCGGTCTGGCGTCCTCTGGGGCCAACGTCCTGACTTTC. This sequence encodes CASGLASSGANVLTF.

The chain is built from TRBV28 and TRBJ1-5; TRBD1 is a possible D gene (6 bases). The CDR3 has 12 residues. Germline assignment: CDR1 MDHEN and CDR2 SYDVKM. V dropped 5 bases and J dropped 4 bases, with 6 bases sitting between them. In nucleotides, the CDR3 is TGTGCCAGCAGTACAGGGAATCAGCCCCAGCATTTT. Translation gives CASSTGNQPQHF.

The rearrangement joins TRBV4-3 to TRBJ2-2, with D possibly being TRBD1 or TRBD2 (7 bases each). Germline CDR1 reads LGHNA; CDR2 reads YSLEER. The CDR3 is 18 residues long. V was pared by 2 bases and J by 5 bases, with 21 bases between. CDR3 sequence reads: CASSQPSPDREGTGELFF. In DNA form, the CDR3 reads TGCGCCAGCAGCCAACCCTCCCCCGACAGGGAGGGGACCGGGGAGCTGTTTTTT.

The gene calls are TRBV4-1 and TRBJ1-1; D perhaps matches TRBD1 (5 bases). V shed 2 bases and J shed 5 bases, with 12 bases lying between them. CDR3 length: 14 amino acids. CDR1 is MGHRA and CDR2 is YSYEKL in the germline V gene. The CDR3 sequence: CASSQHRGGTEAFF. The CDR3 DNA is TGCGCCAGCAGCCAACACCGGGGGGGGACTGAAGCTTTCTTT.

CDR3 sequence: CASSISLEDTQYF. The CDR3 DNA follows: TGTGCCAGTAGTATCAGTCTAGAAGATACGCAGTATTTT. The gene calls are TRBV19 and TRBJ2-3; D remains unclear. The CDR3 runs 13 residues. Deletions cut 3 bases from V and 5 bases from J, with 9 bases between. CDR1 is LNHDA and CDR2 is SQIVND in the germline V gene (reference sequence).

The rearrangement joins TRBV25-1 to TRBJ2-5, with D unclear. Trimming left V 5 bases short and J 0 bases short, with 13 bases between. The CDR3 is 15 amino acids. Germline CDR1 reads MGHDK; CDR2 reads SYGVNS. This chain's CDR3 is CASSLQQSNQETQYF. The CDR3 DNA follows: TGTGCCAGCAGTCTACAACAAAGCAACCAAGAGACCCAGTACTTC.

The rearrangement uses TRBV7-2 and TRBJ1-1; the match to TRBD1 covers 8 bases. The germline CDR1 and CDR2 sequences are SGHTA and FQGNSA. CDR3 length: 18 amino acids. Germline trimming cut 8 bases from V and 0 bases from J; bases unmatched to any gene: 17. The CDR3 protein is CASGPKSNRDRMNTEAFF. DNA of the CDR3: TGTGCCAGCGGACCGAAATCTAACCGGGACAGGATGAACACTGAAGCTTTCTTT.

The chain uses TRBV28 and TRBJ2-7; 10 positions match TRBD1. J gave up 3 bases and V 5 bases, and 7 bases lay outside the gene matches. Germline V gene data show CDR1 as MDHEN and CDR2 as SYDVKM. There are 15 residues in the CDR3. The CDR3 loop is CASSPLRTGGYEQYF. For the CDR3, the DNA is TGTGCCAGCAGTCCATTGAGGACAGGGGGCTACGAGCAGTACTTC.

CDR3 protein: CASSLELAGTGPRHNEQFF. The CDR3 DNA reads TGCGCCAGCAGCTTGGAACTAGCGGGTACCGGACCGAGGCACAATGAGCAGTTCTTC. The chain has TRBV5-1 and TRBJ2-1, with 9 bases aligning to TRBD2. The CDR3 totals 19 residues. V shed 0 bases, J shed 5 bases, and the junction held 15 bases outside the gene matches. The V gene's germline CDR1 is SGHRS and CDR2 YFSETQ.